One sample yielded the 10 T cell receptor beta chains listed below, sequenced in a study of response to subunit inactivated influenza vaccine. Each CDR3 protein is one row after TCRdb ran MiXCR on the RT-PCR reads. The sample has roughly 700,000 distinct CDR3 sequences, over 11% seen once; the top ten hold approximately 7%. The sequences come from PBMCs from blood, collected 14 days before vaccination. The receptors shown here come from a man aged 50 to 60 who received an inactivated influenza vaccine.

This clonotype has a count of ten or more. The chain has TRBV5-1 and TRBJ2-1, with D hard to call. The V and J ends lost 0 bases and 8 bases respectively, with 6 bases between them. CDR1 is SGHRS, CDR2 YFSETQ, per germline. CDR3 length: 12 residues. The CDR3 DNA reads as TGCGCCAGCAGCTTGGACTCCGATGAGCAGTTCTTC. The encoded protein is CASSLDSDEQFF. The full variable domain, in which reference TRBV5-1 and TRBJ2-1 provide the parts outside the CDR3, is KAGVTQTPRYLIKTRGQQVTLSCSPISGHRSVSWYQQTPGQGLQFLFEYFSETQRNKGNFPGRFSGRQFSNSRSEMNVSTLELGDSALYLCASSLDSDEQFFGPGTRLTVL.

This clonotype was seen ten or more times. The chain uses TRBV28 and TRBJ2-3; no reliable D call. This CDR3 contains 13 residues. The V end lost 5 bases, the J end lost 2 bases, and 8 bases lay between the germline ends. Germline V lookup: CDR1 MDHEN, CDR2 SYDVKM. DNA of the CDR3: TGTGCCAGCAGTCCCTCGGACACAGATACGCAGTATTTT. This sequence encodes CASSPSDTDTQYF.

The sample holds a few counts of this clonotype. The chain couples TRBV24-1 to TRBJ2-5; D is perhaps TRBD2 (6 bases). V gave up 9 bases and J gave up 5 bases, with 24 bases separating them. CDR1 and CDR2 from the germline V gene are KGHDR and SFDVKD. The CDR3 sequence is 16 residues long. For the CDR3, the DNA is TGTGCCACCGAATCGGGAGAGGGACCGACGTGGGAGACCCAGTACTTC. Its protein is CATESGEGPTWETQYF.

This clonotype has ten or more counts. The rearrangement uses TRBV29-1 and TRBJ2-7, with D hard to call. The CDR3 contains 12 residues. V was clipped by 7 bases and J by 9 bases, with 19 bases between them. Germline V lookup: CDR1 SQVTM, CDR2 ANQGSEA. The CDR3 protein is CSAQVGLLTQYF. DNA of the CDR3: TGCAGCGCCCAAGTCGGGCTCCTAACGCAGTACTTC.

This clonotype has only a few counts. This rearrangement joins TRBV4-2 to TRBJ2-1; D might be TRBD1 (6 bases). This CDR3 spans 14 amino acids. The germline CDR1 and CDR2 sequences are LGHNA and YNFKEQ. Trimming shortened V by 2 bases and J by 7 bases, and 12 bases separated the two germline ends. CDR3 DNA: TGTGCCAGCAGCCAACGCGCCCAGGGGAATGAGCAGTTCTTC. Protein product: CASSQRAQGNEQFF.

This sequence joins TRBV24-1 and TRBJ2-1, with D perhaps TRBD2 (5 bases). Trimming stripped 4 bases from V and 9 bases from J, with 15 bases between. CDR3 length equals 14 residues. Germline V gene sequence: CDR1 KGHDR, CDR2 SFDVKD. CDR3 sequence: CATSDRWTGIEQFF. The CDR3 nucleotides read TGTGCCACCAGTGACCGTTGGACTGGCATTGAGCAGTTCTTC.

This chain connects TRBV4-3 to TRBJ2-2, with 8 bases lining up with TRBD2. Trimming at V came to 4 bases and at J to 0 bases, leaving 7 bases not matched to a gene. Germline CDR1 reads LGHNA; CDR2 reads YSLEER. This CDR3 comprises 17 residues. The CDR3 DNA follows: TGCGCCAGCAGCCCCCCTAGCGGGCCTTCGAACACCGGGGAGCTGTTTTTT. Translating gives CASSPPSGPSNTGELFF.

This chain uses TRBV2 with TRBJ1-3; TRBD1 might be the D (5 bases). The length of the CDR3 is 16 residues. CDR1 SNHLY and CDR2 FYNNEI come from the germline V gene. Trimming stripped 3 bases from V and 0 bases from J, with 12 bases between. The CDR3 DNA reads TGTGCCAGCAGTGAGAGAAGACAGATCTCTGGAAACACCATATATTTT. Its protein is CASSERRQISGNTIYF.

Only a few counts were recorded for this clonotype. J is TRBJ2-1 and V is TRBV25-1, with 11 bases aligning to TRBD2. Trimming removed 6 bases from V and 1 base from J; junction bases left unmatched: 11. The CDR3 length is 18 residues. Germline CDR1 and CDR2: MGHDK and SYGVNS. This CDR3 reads CASRETTSGILSYNEQFF. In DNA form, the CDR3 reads TGTGCCAGCAGGGAAACGACTAGCGGGATTTTGTCCTACAATGAGCAGTTCTTC.

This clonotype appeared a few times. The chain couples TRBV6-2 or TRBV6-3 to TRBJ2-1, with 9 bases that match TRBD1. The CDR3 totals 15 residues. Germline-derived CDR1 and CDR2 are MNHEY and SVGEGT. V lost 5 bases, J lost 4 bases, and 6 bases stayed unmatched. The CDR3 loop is CASSTTGGSYNEQFF. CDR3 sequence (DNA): TGTGCCAGCAGTACTACAGGGGGCTCTTACAATGAGCAGTTCTTC.